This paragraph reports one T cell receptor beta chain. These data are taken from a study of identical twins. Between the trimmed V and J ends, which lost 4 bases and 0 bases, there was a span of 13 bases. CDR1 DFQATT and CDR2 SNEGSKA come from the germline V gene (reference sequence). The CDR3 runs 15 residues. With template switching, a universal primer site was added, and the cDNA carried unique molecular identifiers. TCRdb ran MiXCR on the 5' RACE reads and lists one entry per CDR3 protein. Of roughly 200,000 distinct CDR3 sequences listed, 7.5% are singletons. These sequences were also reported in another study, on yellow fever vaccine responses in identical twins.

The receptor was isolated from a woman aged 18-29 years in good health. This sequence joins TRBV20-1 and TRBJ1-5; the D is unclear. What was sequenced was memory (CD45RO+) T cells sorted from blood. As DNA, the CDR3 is TGCAGTGCTAATTCCCAGCACAATAGCAATCAGCCCCAGCATTTT. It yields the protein CSANSQHNSNQPQHF.